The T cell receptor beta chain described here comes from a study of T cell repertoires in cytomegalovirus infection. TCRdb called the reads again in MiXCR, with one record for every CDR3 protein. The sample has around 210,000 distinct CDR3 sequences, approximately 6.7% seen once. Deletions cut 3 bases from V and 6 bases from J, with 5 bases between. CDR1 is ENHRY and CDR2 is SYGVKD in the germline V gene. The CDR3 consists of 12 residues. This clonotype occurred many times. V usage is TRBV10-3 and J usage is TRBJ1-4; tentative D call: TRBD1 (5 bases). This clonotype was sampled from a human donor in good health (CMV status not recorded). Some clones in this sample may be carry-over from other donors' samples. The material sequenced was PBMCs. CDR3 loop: CAISEGDEKLFF. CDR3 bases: TGTGCCATCAGTGAAGGGGATGAAAAACTGTTTTTT.